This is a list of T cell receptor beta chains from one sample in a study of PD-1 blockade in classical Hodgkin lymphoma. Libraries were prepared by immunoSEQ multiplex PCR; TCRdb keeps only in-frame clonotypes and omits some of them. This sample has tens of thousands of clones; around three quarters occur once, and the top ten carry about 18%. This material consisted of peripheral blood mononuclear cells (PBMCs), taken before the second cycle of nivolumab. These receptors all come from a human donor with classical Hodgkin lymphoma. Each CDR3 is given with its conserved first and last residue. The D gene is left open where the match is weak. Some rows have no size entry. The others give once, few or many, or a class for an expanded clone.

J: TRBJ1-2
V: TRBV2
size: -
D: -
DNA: TGTGCCAGTGAGGGCTTACGGGGGATCGGCTACACCTTC
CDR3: CASEGLRGIGYTF

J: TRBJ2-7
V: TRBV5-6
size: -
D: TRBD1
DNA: TGTGCCAGCAGCGATGGGACAGGGGCACCCAACTGGCAGTACTTC
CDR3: CASSDGTGAPNWQYF

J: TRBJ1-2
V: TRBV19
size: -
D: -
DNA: TGTGCCAGTAGTAGAGACACAACCTTTGTTCTCTATGGCTACACCTTC
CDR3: CASSRDTTFVLYGYTF

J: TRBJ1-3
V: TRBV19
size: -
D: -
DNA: TGTGCCAGTAGTACGAACTCTGGAAACACCATATATTTT
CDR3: CASSTNSGNTIYF

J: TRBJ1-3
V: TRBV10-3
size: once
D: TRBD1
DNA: TGTGCCATCAGCTCAGCCGACAGGGGTGGAAACACCATATATTTT
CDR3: CAISSADRGGNTIYF

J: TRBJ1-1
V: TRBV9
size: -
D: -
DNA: TGTGCCAGCAGCGTCGGACCATTGAACACTGAAGCTTTCTTT
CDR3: CASSVGPLNTEAFF

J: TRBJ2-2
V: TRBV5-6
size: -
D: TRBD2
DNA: TGTGCCAGCAGCTGGGGGGGTCCTAGCGGGACTGTCGGGGAGCTGTTTTTT
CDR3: CASSWGGPSGTVGELFF

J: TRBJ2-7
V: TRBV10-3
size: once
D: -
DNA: TGTGCCATCAGTACTAGCTCCTACGAGCAGTACTTC
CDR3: CAISTSSYEQYF

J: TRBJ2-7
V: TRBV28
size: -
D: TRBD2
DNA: TGTGCCAGCAGTTTAAGTAGCGGGCTGCTAGCCTACGAGCAGTACTTC
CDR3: CASSLSSGLLAYEQYF

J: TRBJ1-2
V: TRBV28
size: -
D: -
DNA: TGTGCCAGCAGTTTACGGGGATATGGCTACACCTTC
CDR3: CASSLRGYGYTF